These T cell receptor beta chains were read from a single sample in a study of blood T cell repertoires in COVID-19. Produced via immunoSEQ multiplex PCR; TCRdb's table is partial and in-frame only. The data show about 260,000 clones, approximately 86% seen once. The sample was peripheral blood. The receptors were sampled from a man aged 30 to 45 with active or convalescent COVID-19. Each CDR3 is given with its conserved first and last residue. A D gene is named only where the DNA matches it firmly. Where a row states a size, it is once, few, many or the class of an expanded clone; other rows omit it.

clone_size	v_call	j_call	d_call	cdr3_aa	cdr3_nt
.	TRBV2	TRBJ1-5	.	CASSDRVSNQPQHF	TGTGCCAGCAGTGACAGGGTAAGCAATCAGCCCCAGCATTTT
.	TRBV5-6	TRBJ2-5	.	CASSSNPTEYQETQYF	TGTGCCAGCAGCTCAAACCCGACTGAGTACCAAGAGACCCAGTACTTC
.	TRBV29-1	TRBJ1-3	.	CSVGSVESSGNTIYF	TGCAGCGTAGGGAGCGTCGAGAGCTCTGGAAACACCATATATTTT
once	TRBV6-5	TRBJ2-3	TRBD2	CASSLAGGFIDTQYF	TGTGCCAGCAGTCTAGCGGGGGGCTTCATTGATACGCAGTATTTT
.	TRBV5-4	TRBJ1-4	.	CASSPRGGIDEKLFF	TGTGCCAGCAGCCCCCGGGGGGGAATTGATGAAAAACTGTTTTTT
.	TRBV18	TRBJ1-2	TRBD1	CASSPLAGQAYGYTF	TGTGCCAGCTCACCATTGGCGGGACAGGCTTATGGCTACACCTTC
.	TRBV4-2	TRBJ2-3	TRBD2	CASSQDRTGGPDTQYF	TGTGCCAGCAGCCAAGATAGAACGGGGGGGCCAGATACGCAGTATTTT
.	TRBV19	TRBJ1-5	.	CASSGGGRPGQPQHF	TGTGCCAGTAGTGGGGGGGGCCGGCCGGGTCAGCCCCAGCATTTT
.	TRBV29-1	TRBJ1-1	.	CSVDIEVTEAFF	TGCAGCGTTGACATAGAGGTCACTGAAGCTTTCTTT
.	TRBV18	TRBJ1-6	.	CASSPIVTNSPLHF	TGTGCCAGCTCACCAATAGTCACCAATTCACCCCTCCACTTT
.	TRBV15	TRBJ1-5	.	CATSSWTSNQPQHF	TGTGCCACCAGCAGCTGGACAAGTAATCAGCCCCAGCATTTT
.	TRBV4-1	TRBJ1-5	.	CASSQRGTVSNQPQHF	TGCGCCAGCAGCCAGAGAGGGACTGTCAGCAATCAGCCCCAGCATTTT
.	TRBV6-5	TRBJ2-1	TRBD2	CASRAGGAWYNEQFF	TGTGCCAGCAGAGCGGGAGGGGCGTGGTACAATGAGCAGTTCTTC
.	TRBV5-5	TRBJ2-3	TRBD1	CASSWWDRTTDTQYF	TGTGCCAGCAGCTGGTGGGACAGGACCACAGATACGCAGTATTTT
.	TRBV12-3/TRBV12-4	TRBJ1-1	.	CASSPGQQTEAFF	TGTGCCAGCAGCCCGGGACAACAAACCGAAGCTTTCTTT
.	TRBV6-5	TRBJ2-6	.	CASSLQTGANVLTF	TGTGCCAGCTCTCTACAGACCGGGGCCAACGTCCTGACTTTC
.	TRBV6-1	TRBJ2-7	TRBD1	CASSEGTGAGAEQYF	TGTGCCAGCAGTGAAGGGACAGGGGCCGGGGCAGAGCAGTACTTC
.	TRBV9	TRBJ1-2	TRBD1	CASSSPGQEDGYTF	TGTGCCAGCAGCTCTCCGGGACAGGAGGACGGCTACACCTTC
.	TRBV30	TRBJ1-2	.	CAWSIGDGYTF	TGTGCCTGGAGTATAGGGGATGGCTACACCTTC
.	TRBV7-8	TRBJ2-1	TRBD2	CASSLGLAAVIEQFF	TGTGCCAGCAGCTTGGGACTAGCGGCCGTAATTGAGCAGTTCTTC
.	TRBV6-2/TRBV6-3	TRBJ2-3	.	CASSSSGGTDTQYF	TGTGCCAGCAGTTCTTCCGGGGGAACAGATACGCAGTATTTT
.	TRBV7-8	TRBJ1-2	.	CASSPGESFGYGYTF	TGTGCCAGCAGCCCTGGGGAGTCGTTTGGCTATGGCTACACCTTC
.	TRBV18	TRBJ1-1	.	CASSPDSSSTEAFF	TGTGCCAGCTCACCTGACAGTTCGAGCACTGAAGCTTTCTTT
.	TRBV10-3	TRBJ2-7	TRBD1	CAISELGQGNEQYF	TGTGCCATCAGTGAACTGGGACAGGGCAACGAGCAGTACTTC
.	TRBV6-2/TRBV6-3	TRBJ2-3	.	CASSKTGTLSYF	TGTGCCAGCAGTAAGACCGGGACTTTAAGTTATTTT
.	TRBV6-1	TRBJ1-3	.	CASSASGTYSGNTIYF	TGTGCCAGCAGTGCCAGCGGGACCTACTCTGGAAACACCATATATTTT
few	TRBV25-1	TRBJ1-4	.	CASSENRQGLEKLFF	TGTGCCAGCAGTGAAAACAGGCAGGGACTAGAAAAACTGTTTTTT
.	TRBV30	TRBJ1-1	TRBD1	CAFCTGTGSVTEAFF	TGTGCCTTCTGCACGGGGACAGGGTCGGTCACTGAAGCTTTCTTT
.	TRBV27	TRBJ1-2	TRBD1	CASSKDRVHYGYTF	TGTGCCAGCAGTAAGGACAGGGTACACTATGGCTACACCTTC
.	TRBV11-2	TRBJ1-1	.	CASSSRGSGFISMNTEAFF	TGTGCCAGCAGCTCCCGAGGGTCCGGATTTATCTCCATGAACACTGAAGCTTTCTTT
.	TRBV19	TRBJ1-5	.	CASRAGNQPQHF	TGTGCCAGTAGGGCGGGGAATCAGCCCCAGCATTTT
.	TRBV19	TRBJ2-1	.	CASSIDSDSGEQFF	TGTGCCAGTAGTATTGACTCGGATTCGGGTGAGCAGTTCTTC
.	TRBV27	TRBJ1-2	TRBD1	CASSLYQGGADGYTF	TGTGCCAGCAGTTTATATCAAGGGGGCGCAGATGGCTACACCTTC
.	TRBV11-1	TRBJ2-5	TRBD2	CASSSLNSGVEETQYF	TGTGCCAGCAGCTCCCTCAATAGCGGGGTTGAAGAGACCCAGTACTTC
.	TRBV29-1	TRBJ1-3	.	CSVAVPSSGNTIYF	TGCAGCGTTGCCGTCCCGAGCTCTGGAAACACCATATATTTT
.	TRBV18	TRBJ2-5	.	CASSHRRQEQETQYF	TGTGCCAGCTCACATCGTCGACAGGAACAAGAGACCCAGTACTTC
.	TRBV19	TRBJ1-2	.	CASRGSNYGYTF	TGTGCCAGTAGGGGCTCAAACTATGGCTACACCTTC
once	TRBV4-1	TRBJ2-2	TRBD2	CASSQGLAGGLYTGELFF	TGCGCCAGCAGCCAAGGGCTAGCGGGGGGGTTATACACCGGGGAGCTGTTTTTT
.	TRBV5-1	TRBJ1-6	TRBD1	CASGTGANSPLHF	TGCGCCAGCGGTACAGGGGCGAATTCACCCCTCCACTTT
.	TRBV6-2/TRBV6-3	TRBJ1-2	TRBD1	CASSSRTGWGYTF	TGTGCCAGCAGTTCGCGGACAGGATGGGGCTACACCTTC
.	TRBV18	TRBJ1-4	.	CASSPLGLTNEKLFF	TGTGCCAGCTCACCGCTGGGACTGACTAATGAAAAACTGTTTTTT
.	TRBV4-3	TRBJ1-3	TRBD1	CASSQDRGLVDTIYF	TGCGCCAGCAGCCAAGACAGGGGGCTGGTGGACACCATATATTTT
.	TRBV7-6	TRBJ2-1	.	CASSLEDRLNEQFF	TGTGCCAGCAGCTTGGAGGACCGCCTCAATGAGCAGTTCTTC
.	TRBV7-6	TRBJ2-1	TRBD2	CASSLAPSGGYNEQFF	TGTGCCAGCAGCTTAGCGCCCAGCGGGGGGTACAATGAGCAGTTCTTC
.	TRBV6-5	TRBJ2-3	TRBD2	CASRNQDGTKPYF	TGTGCCAGCAGGAACCAAGACGGGACTAAACCGTATTTT
.	TRBV4-1	TRBJ2-7	.	CASSQDPQGPYEQYF	TGCGCCAGCAGCCAAGATCCACAGGGTCCCTACGAGCAGTACTTC
.	TRBV6-2/TRBV6-3	TRBJ1-6	.	CASSLGHGYRSPLHF	TGTGCCAGCAGTCTCGGACACGGCTATCGATCACCCCTCCACTTT
.	TRBV7-8	TRBJ2-7	TRBD2	CASSSGTSSYEQYF	TGTGCCAGCAGCTCCGGGACTAGCAGCTACGAGCAGTACTTC